This TCR beta chain came from a study of blood T cell repertoires in COVID-19. Study at large: Collection of acute and convalescent COVID-19 samples took place in the United States, Italy and Spain. Nucleic acid was either cDNA or gDNA, and it came from T cells, B-cell-depleted T cells, or PBMCs.

Authors' data handling: It was from reference gene primer amplification that nucleated cell counts were estimated. Measured with immunoSEQ multiplex PCR; TCRdb has only the in-frame clones, and not every one. D and trimming were read from the DNA, whereas the V and J calls and clone size are those reported in that table. Of about 200,000 clones in the sample, 80% were seen once. The receptor comes from a woman in her 70s with acute or convalescent COVID-19. What was sequenced was peripheral blood.

The CDR3: CASNPRGGWNTGELFF. In DNA, the CDR3 is TGTGCCAGCAACCCAAGAGGGGGATGGAACACCGGGGAGCTGTTTTTT. This chain joins TRBV3-1 (or the pseudogene TRBV3-2) and TRBJ2-2; maybe TRBD1 (6 bases). The CDR3 runs 16 residues. The germline V and J ends were trimmed by 7 bases and 1 base, with 16 bases remaining between them. Germline V lookup: CDR1 LGHDT, CDR2 YNNKEL (reference sequence).